Listed below are T cell receptor beta chains from one sample, sequenced in a study of control samples from healthy donors and cancer patients. The assay was immunoSEQ multiplex PCR, and TCRdb's table has in-frame clones only and misses some. The profile covers 120,000 or so clones, with more than 75% appearing a single time and 2.9% taken by the ten largest. The sequenced sample was blood. Receptors were obtained from a man aged 55 to 70 in good health. Each CDR3 is given with its conserved first and last residue. Each record gives: V gene, D gene, clone size, J gene, CDR3 protein, CDR3 DNA. A D gene is named only where the DNA matches it firmly. Clone size is shown for a subset of rows, as once, few, many or a class of expanded clone.

TRBV3-1/TRBV3-2	-	-	TRBJ1-1	CASSLGRMNTEAFF	TGTGCCAGCAGCCTAGGACGGATGAACACTGAAGCTTTCTTT
TRBV4-3	-	-	TRBJ2-1	CASSQDRGGPGSYNEQFF	TGCGCCAGCAGCCAAGACAGGGGTGGGCCAGGGTCCTACAATGAGCAGTTCTTC
TRBV5-1	-	-	TRBJ2-2	CASSLVTGNTGELFF	TGCGCCAGCAGCTTGGTTACAGGGAACACCGGGGAGCTGTTTTTT
TRBV6-5	-	-	TRBJ2-7	CASSQTAEQYF	TGTGCCAGCAGCCAGACGGCCGAGCAGTACTTC
TRBV27	-	once	TRBJ1-1	CASSFSSPVNTEAFF	TGTGCCAGCAGTTTTAGTTCCCCAGTTAACACTGAAGCTTTCTTT
TRBV11-2	-	-	TRBJ2-4	CASSLEAAVAKNIQYF	TGTGCCAGCAGCTTAGAGGCGGCAGTAGCCAAAAACATTCAGTACTTC
TRBV2	-	-	TRBJ1-6	CASSPRQVNNSPLHF	TGTGCCAGCAGCCCACGACAGGTCAATAATTCACCCCTCCACTTT
TRBV3-1/TRBV3-2	TRBD1	once	TRBJ1-5	CASSESGTDSQPQHF	TGTGCCAGCAGCGAAAGCGGGACAGACTCTCAGCCCCAGCATTTT
TRBV7-8	TRBD1	-	TRBJ1-2	CASSSQQGAWGYTF	TGTGCCAGCAGCTCACAACAGGGGGCCTGGGGCTACACCTTC
TRBV3-1/TRBV3-2	-	few	TRBJ1-1	CASSTGISNTEAFF	TGTGCCAGCAGCACAGGTATATCGAACACTGAAGCTTTCTTT
TRBV10-3	-	-	TRBJ1-2	CAISDPRQEANYGYTF	TGTGCCATCAGTGATCCCCGACAGGAAGCTAACTATGGCTACACCTTC
TRBV18	-	-	TRBJ1-4	CASSPIGGGPRGEKLFF	TGTGCCAGCTCACCAATCGGTGGAGGCCCCAGGGGTGAAAAACTGTTTTTT
TRBV9	-	-	TRBJ2-3	CASSVAQGIDTQYF	TGTGCCAGCAGCGTAGCCCAGGGTATAGATACGCAGTATTTT
TRBV18	-	-	TRBJ1-2	CASSPGSEATYGYTF	TGTGCCAGCTCACCCGGCAGCGAAGCTACCTATGGCTACACCTTC
TRBV21-1	-	-	TRBJ1-2	CASSTLHQTNYGYTF	TGTGCCAGCAGCACCCTTCACCAGACTAACTATGGCTACACCTTC
TRBV28	TRBD1	-	TRBJ1-4	CASKLRQGATEKLFF	TGTGCCAGCAAGTTGAGACAGGGGGCTACCGAAAAACTGTTTTTT
TRBV19	-	-	TRBJ2-3	CASSHHELTDTQYF	TGTGCCAGTTCCCATCACGAGCTCACAGATACGCAGTATTTT